Below, 8 T cell receptor beta chains from the same sample are listed, as sequenced in a study of human T cells and chemical hapten exposure. During construction of the library, unique molecular identifiers were attached to individual cDNA molecules for quantitative, reproducible TCR counting. TCRdb reanalysed the reads using MiXCR and keeps one entry per CDR3 protein. The top ten hold roughly 23% of the sample, which has several hundred distinct CDR3 sequences, around three fifths seen once. Specified treatment: therapeutic diphenylcyclopropenone sensitization with weekly scalp DPC. The starting material was whole blood, obtained before DPC sensitization or 2, 6, or about 24 weeks after (not recorded which). These receptors all stem from an adult with alopecia areata. Some clones in this sample may be carry-over from other donors' samples. This table probably holds off-target reads from a library built for another chain.

This chain joins TRBV9 and TRBJ2-2; D is unclear. Deletions cut 4 bases from V and 6 bases from J, with 7 bases between. The CDR3 runs 12 residues. Germline CDR1 and CDR2: SGDLS and YYNGEE. The CDR3 region is CASSPTPGELFF. CDR3 bases: TGTGCCAGCAGCCCGACGCCCGGGGAGCTGTTTTTT.

The V gene is TRBV11-3, the J gene TRBJ2-6; D is unresolved. V lost 3 bases and J lost 3, with 3 bases in between. Germline lookup yields CDR1 SGHNT and CDR2 YENEEA. The CDR3 runs to 13 residues. In nucleotides, the CDR3 is TGTGCCAGCAGCTTGAGTGGGGCCAACGTCCTGACTTTC. Protein product: CASSLSGANVLTF.

This clonotype has just a few counts. This chain joins TRBV7-9 and TRBJ2-3; 7 bases fit TRBD1. After removal of 5 bases from V and 2 bases from J, the junction contained 10 bases not matched to a gene. In germline, CDR1 is SEHNR, CDR2 FQNEAQ (reference sequence). This CDR3 is 16 amino acids long. The CDR3 bases are TGTGCCAGCAGCCCCCCGGGACAGCGTCTCACAGATACGCAGTATTTT. Amino acids: CASSPPGQRLTDTQYF.

This chain uses TRBV28 with TRBJ2-3; TRBD1 might be the D (6 bases). Germline CDR1 and CDR2: MDHEN and SYDVKM. Deletions cut 6 bases from V and 4 bases from J, with 14 bases between. The CDR3 consists of 14 residues. In DNA form, the CDR3 reads TGTGCCAGCAGGGAACAGGGTATACCAGATACGCAGTATTTT. It is translated as CASREQGIPDTQYF.

This chain connects TRBV4-2 to TRBJ1-2; D gene uncertain. This CDR3 comprises 12 residues. Germline V lookup: CDR1 LGHNA, CDR2 YNFKEQ. V was cut by 1 base and J by 5 bases, with 5 bases left in between. The chain's CDR3 is CASSQVRYGYTF. The CDR3 region has the DNA TGTGCCAGCAGCCAAGTCCGATATGGCTACACCTTC.

This clonotype has a single count. V gene TRBV9 combines with J gene TRBJ1-6; D not certain. Germline CDR1 reads SGDLS; CDR2 reads YYNGEE. This CDR3 contains 14 residues. V was clipped by 4 bases and J by 5 bases, with 10 bases between them. CDR3 nucleotide sequence: TGTGCCAGCAGCTCGACGGCGAATAATTCACCCCTCCACTTT. This sequence encodes CASSSTANNSPLHF.

The chain carries TRBV12-3 or TRBV12-4 and TRBJ1-1, with TRBD1 as a possible D gene (5 bases). The CDR3 consists of 13 residues. The V end lost 7 bases, the J end lost 6 bases, and 15 bases lay between the germline ends. CDR3 in amino acids: CASTSWGTAEAFF. CDR3 coding DNA: TGTGCCAGCACATCGTGGGGGACCGCTGAAGCTTTCTTT.

The chain carries TRBV10-3 and TRBJ2-3, with D possibly being TRBD1 (5 bases). From germline, CDR1 is ENHRY and CDR2 SYGVKD. V lost 7 bases and J lost 2, with 13 bases in between. CDR3 length: 14 residues. CDR3 loop: CAINRAGHTDTQYF. In nucleotides, the CDR3 is TGTGCCATCAATAGGGCAGGGCACACAGATACGCAGTATTTT.